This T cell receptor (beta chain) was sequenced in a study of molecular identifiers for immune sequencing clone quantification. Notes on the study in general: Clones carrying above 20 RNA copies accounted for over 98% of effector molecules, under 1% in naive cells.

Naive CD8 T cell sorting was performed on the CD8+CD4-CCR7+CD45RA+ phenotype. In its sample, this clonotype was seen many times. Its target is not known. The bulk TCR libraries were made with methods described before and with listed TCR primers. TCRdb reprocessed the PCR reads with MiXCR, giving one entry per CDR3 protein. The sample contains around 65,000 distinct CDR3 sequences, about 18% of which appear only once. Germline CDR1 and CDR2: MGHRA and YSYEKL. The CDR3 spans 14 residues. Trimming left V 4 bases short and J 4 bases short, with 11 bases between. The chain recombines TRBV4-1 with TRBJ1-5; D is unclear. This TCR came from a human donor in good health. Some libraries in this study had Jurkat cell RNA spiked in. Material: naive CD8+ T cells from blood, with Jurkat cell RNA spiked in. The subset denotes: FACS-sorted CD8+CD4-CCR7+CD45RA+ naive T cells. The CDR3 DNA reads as TGCGCCAGCAGCCCAGAACCGGGAAATCAGCCCCAGCATTTT. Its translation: CASSPEPGNQPQHF.